Reported below is one T cell receptor (beta chain). The CDR3 length is 14 residues. The germline V gene encodes CDR1 SQVTM and CDR2 ANQGSEA. These data come from a study of CXCR3-negative and CXCR3-positive naive CD8 T cells. Through 5' RACE with UMI labels, the TRB cDNA libraries were prepared. TCRdb reanalyzed the 5' RACE reads, giving one entry per CDR3 protein sequence and no DNA. Listed are approximately 41,000 distinct CDR3 sequences; 14% falls within the top ten. This TCR derives from a human donor in good health. Some clones in this sample may be carry-over from other donors' samples. This sequence joins TRBV29-1 and TRBJ2-7; TCRdb outputs TRBD2, but without DNA this stays unchecked. The material sequenced was memory CD8+ T cells from blood. The CDR3 spells CSATGTSGAYEQYF.